Each of the 26 T cell receptor beta chains below was sequenced from the same sample in a study of shared clonotypes between healthy human individuals. Assay: immunoSEQ multiplex PCR; the TCRdb copy retains only in-frame clones and omits some. This table holds about 980,000 clones, approximately 76% found once. The sequenced sample consisted of memory CD4+ T cells sorted from blood. The sample's subset: CD45RA-negative fraction. Source of these receptors: a man aged 18 to 35 in good health.

V is TRBV5-8 and J is TRBJ1-2; 8 bases align to TRBD1. The germline gives CDR1 SGHTS, CDR2 YDEGEE. The J segment lost 6 bases and the V segment lost 4 bases, leaving 8 bases of the junction unmatched. CDR3 length: 14 amino acids. CDR3 bases: TGTGCCAGCAGCCGCGGACAGGGACGGGATGGCTACACCTTC. As protein: CASSRGQGRDGYTF.

The CDR3 sequence is CASRTSGDNEQFF. The CDR3 coding sequence is TGTGCCAGCCGGACTAGCGGAGACAATGAGCAGTTCTTC. This rearrangement joins TRBV25-1 to TRBJ2-1, with 10 bases lining up with TRBD2. Germline V gene lookup returns CDR1 MGHDK and CDR2 SYGVNS. The trim removed 8 bases at V and 5 bases at J, leaving 3 bases unmatched. The CDR3 contains 13 residues.

This clone occurred once. This sample includes further DNA sequences coding for the same CDR3. The V gene is TRBV5-4, the J gene TRBJ1-1, with D unresolved. Germline-derived CDR1 and CDR2 are SGHNT and YYREEE (reference sequence). The CDR3 runs to 13 residues. The ends were cut back, 4 bases at V and 1 base at J, with 8 bases in the middle. The CDR3 DNA follows: TGTGCCAGCAGCCTCAGCCAGAACACTGAAGCTTTCTTT. Translation gives CASSLSQNTEAFF.

The genes are TRBV18 and TRBJ2-7, with D possibly matching TRBD1 (7 bases). The germline V gene has CDR1 KGHSH and CDR2 LQKENI. Trimming removed 3 bases at V and 5 bases at J, with 17 bases between. This CDR3 spans 15 amino acids. CDR3 DNA: TGTGCCAGCTCACCCAACCCAGGGGGGTCCAACGAGCAGTACTTC. Protein sequence: CASSPNPGGSNEQYF.

This clone was detected only a few times. The chain recombines TRBV4-2 with TRBJ2-3; D is possibly TRBD1 (5 bases). Looked up from germline, CDR1 is LGHNA and CDR2 is YNFKEQ. This CDR3 is 16 amino acids long. Trimming took 4 bases from V and 3 from J, leaving 17 bases between them. The CDR3 nucleotides are TGTGCCAGCAGCCCCAACTTGGGGCAGGATACAGATACGCAGTATTTT. It is translated as CASSPNLGQDTDTQYF.

The chain has TRBV9 and TRBJ2-1; 7 nucleotides line up with TRBD1. Trimming took 4 bases from V and 4 from J; bases not matched to a gene: 8. CDR1 SGDLS and CDR2 YYNGEE come from the germline V gene. The CDR3 extends over 15 amino acids. CDR3 nucleotides: TGTGCCAGCAGCCCGGGACAGTGGATTTACAATGAGCAGTTCTTC. This codes for CASSPGQWIYNEQFF.

The chain uses TRBV5-1 and TRBJ1-1; D possibly corresponds to TRBD1 (5 bases). V was pared by 5 bases and J by 1 base, with 12 bases between. Germline assignment: CDR1 SGHRS and CDR2 YFSETQ. This CDR3 is 14 amino acids long. CDR3 residues: CASRHGTANTEAFF. For the CDR3, the DNA is TGCGCCAGCAGACACGGGACGGCGAACACTGAAGCTTTCTTT.

This clone was detected a few times. V and J are TRBV6-1 and TRBJ1-2, with a weak D call TRBD1 (6 bases). Germline CDR1 and CDR2: MNHNS and SASEGT. This CDR3 region has 14 residues. Between the trimmed V and J ends, which lost 6 bases and 1 base, there was a span of 12 bases. The CDR3, as DNA: TGTGCCAGCAGCCCCTCACAGGGTAACTATGGCTACACCTTC. It codes for CASSPSQGNYGYTF.

This chain links TRBV6-5 with TRBJ2-7; possibly TRBD2 for D (5 bases). Looked up from germline, CDR1 is MNHEY and CDR2 is SVGAGI. V was cut by 10 bases and J by 1 base, with 17 bases left in between. The CDR3 loop spans 14 amino acids. The CDR3: CATGYGLASYEQYF. CDR3 bases: TGTGCCACAGGATACGGGCTAGCTTCCTACGAGCAGTACTTC.

The chain has TRBV6-5 and TRBJ2-7; 9 bases map to TRBD2. Trimming removed 10 bases from V and 3 bases from J; junction bases left unmatched: 10. Germline V gene lookup returns CDR1 MNHEY and CDR2 SVGAGI. This CDR3 region has 14 residues. The CDR3 DNA sequence: TGTGCCACTACACCTAGCGGGACGAGCTACGAGCAGTACTTC. As protein: CATTPSGTSYEQYF.

The V gene is TRBV19, the J gene TRBJ1-5; no clear D. Germline CDR1 reads LNHDA; CDR2 reads SQIVND (reference sequence). The CDR3 runs to 14 residues. Deletions cut 3 bases from V and 2 bases from J, with 8 bases between. CDR3 region: CASSIVIGNQPQHF. The CDR3 DNA sequence: TGTGCCAGTAGTATCGTCATAGGCAATCAGCCCCAGCATTTT.

This clone has a handful of counts. The chain's CDR3 is CASSLGDRVLDEQYF. The CDR3 region has the DNA TGTGCCAGCAGCTTGGGGGACAGGGTTTTGGACGAGCAGTACTTC. The rearrangement uses TRBV5-4 and TRBJ2-7; TRBD1 matches at 9 bases. Germline CDR1 reads SGHNT; CDR2 reads YYREEE (reference sequence). The trim removed 0 bases at V and 5 bases at J, leaving 6 bases unmatched. This CDR3 has 15 residues.

This sequence joins TRBV5-5 and TRBJ2-5, with 13 bases matching TRBD2. The CDR3 consists of 15 residues. The germline CDR1 and CDR2 sequences are SGHKS and YYEKEE (reference sequence). The V gene end was trimmed by 4 bases and the J gene end by 3 bases; junction bases not matched to a gene: 3. The DNA of the CDR3 is TGTGCCAGCAGCCTCGGACTAGCGGGAGAAGAGACCCAGTACTTC. The encoded protein is CASSLGLAGEETQYF.

V gene TRBV5-1 combines with J gene TRBJ2-5; TRBD1 matches at 8 bases. This CDR3 comprises 17 residues. CDR1 SGHRS and CDR2 YFSETQ come from the germline V gene. V lost 4 bases to trimming and J lost 4 bases; unmatched junction nucleotides: 15. The CDR3 DNA reads TGCGCCAGCAGCCCACTCCGGACAGGGTCGGAACGAGAGACCCAGTACTTC. As protein: CASSPLRTGSERETQYF.

The chain recombines TRBV2 with TRBJ2-7; 7 bases are a match to TRBD1. J lost 2 bases, V lost 6 bases, and 10 bases had no gene match. The CDR3 covers 15 residues. Per the germline V gene, CDR1 is SNHLY and CDR2 is FYNNEI. For the CDR3, the DNA is TGTGCCAGCAGCGCCGACAGGGAGCCGACCTACGAGCAGTACTTC. Protein sequence: CASSADREPTYEQYF.

This clone was picked up a small number of times. The rearrangement links TRBV18 to TRBJ2-7, with D unclear. Germline V gives CDR1 KGHSH, CDR2 LQKENI. The CDR3 spans 13 residues. V was cut by 6 bases and J by 3 bases, with 12 bases left in between. DNA of the CDR3: TGTGCCAGCTCCCCCACTCAAAGCTACGAGCAGTACTTC. The encoded protein is CASSPTQSYEQYF. Supplemented by reference TRBV18 and TRBJ2-7, the full variable domain reads NAGVMQNPRHLVRRRGQEARLRCSPMKGHSHVYWYRQLPEEGLKFMVYLQKENIIDESGMPKERFSAEFPKEGPSILRIQQVVRGDSAAYFCASSPTQSYEQYFGPGTRLTVT.

This clone was picked up one time. The rearrangement links TRBV7-2 to TRBJ2-1, with 13 bases matching TRBD2. The CDR3 runs to 17 residues. The ends lost 5 bases at V and 10 bases at J; junction bases unmatched: 14. Germline lookup yields CDR1 SGHTA and CDR2 FQGNSA. CDR3 sequence: CASSPGRRLAGGFEQFF. DNA of the CDR3: TGTGCCAGCAGCCCAGGTAGAAGACTAGCGGGAGGATTCGAGCAGTTCTTC.

J is TRBJ1-5 and V is TRBV28, with TRBD1 matching 7 bases. There are 16 residues in the CDR3. With 2 bases clipped from V and 1 base from J, the junction kept 5 bases outside the gene matches. Germline V CDR1 and CDR2: MDHEN, SYDVKM. CDR3 in DNA: TGTGCCAGCAGTTTAGTTCAGGGGGGGAGCAATCAGCCCCAGCATTTT. This encodes CASSLVQGGSNQPQHF.

The rearrangement joins TRBV28 to TRBJ2-7; D remains ambiguous. CDR1 is MDHEN and CDR2 is SYDVKM in the germline V gene. This CDR3 has 12 residues. Trimming left V 3 bases short and J 4 bases short, with 7 bases between. The CDR3 nucleotides read TGTGCCAGCAGTTTTGCGACTTACGAGCAGTACTTC. Its translation is CASSFATYEQYF.

In this sample, this clone turned up a few times. The same CDR3 can be traced to other DNA sequences in this sample. The chain joins TRBV10-2 to TRBJ1-2; no definite D call. Trimming removed 5 bases from V and 3 bases from J, with 7 bases in between. This CDR3 region has 12 residues. Germline V gives CDR1 WSHSY, CDR2 SAAADI. The CDR3 bases are TGCGCCAGCAGTCGAGATGACTATGGCTACACCTTC. This encodes CASSRDDYGYTF.

The gene calls are TRBV27 and TRBJ1-2; D ambiguous. Germline CDR1 and CDR2: MNHEY and SMNVEV (reference sequence). This CDR3 region has 13 residues. With 5 bases removed from V and 6 bases from J, the gap between germline ends came to 13 bases. The CDR3 bases are TGTGCCAGCAGTCACTCTTTCGGGGATGGCTACACCTTC. It encodes CASSHSFGDGYTF.

The chain employs TRBV19 and TRBJ2-2; possibly TRBD2 for D (5 bases). Germline V gene sequence: CDR1 LNHDA, CDR2 SQIVND (reference sequence). The CDR3 is 14 amino acids. With 3 bases removed from V and 4 bases from J, the gap between germline ends came to 9 bases. In DNA, the CDR3 is TGTGCCAGTAGTATGGGAGATCTCACCGGGGAGCTGTTTTTT. Encoded protein: CASSMGDLTGELFF.

Concerning this clone itself: This could be a read error, since a much larger clone is one nucleotide away. Other nucleotide sequences from this sample produce the same CDR3. The chain has TRBV7-2 and TRBJ1-5; D ambiguous. The V end lost 3 bases, the J end lost 5 bases, and 5 bases lay between the germline ends. This CDR3 contains 12 residues. Germline V gene lookup returns CDR1 SGHTA and CDR2 FQGNSA. CDR3 bases: TGTGCCAGCAGCTTGGACTATCAGCCCCAGCATTTT. Its translation is CASSLDYQPQHF.

This chain joins TRBV6-5 and TRBJ2-6, with no clear D. CDR3 length: 15 residues. Germline V gene sequence: CDR1 MNHEY, CDR2 SVGAGI. V lost 2 bases and J 2 bases, leaving 7 bases between the germline ends. The CDR3 loop reads CASSYAWTGANVLTF. CDR3 nucleotide sequence: TGTGCCAGCAGTTACGCATGGACTGGGGCCAACGTCCTGACTTTC.

Concerning this clone itself: The identical CDR3 is also encoded by other nucleotide sequences in the sample. The chain carries TRBV7-2 and TRBJ2-3, with D tentatively TRBD2 (6 bases). With 1 base removed from V and 0 bases from J, the gap between germline ends came to 8 bases. Looked up from germline, CDR1 is SGHTA and CDR2 is FQGNSA. This CDR3 region has 15 residues. For the CDR3, the DNA is TGTGCCAGCAGCTTAGAAGGGAGGAGCACAGATACGCAGTATTTT. Amino acids: CASSLEGRSTDTQYF. Filled out from reference TRBV7-2 and TRBJ2-3, the complete variable domain reads GAGVSQSPSNKVTEKGKDVELRCDPISGHTALYWYRQSLGQGLEFLIYFQGNSAPDKSGLPSDRFSAERTGGSVSTLTIQRTQQEDSAVYLCASSLEGRSTDTQYFGPGTRLTVL.

The chain combines TRBV7-2 with TRBJ2-7; 11 bases are shared with TRBD2. Trimming removed 2 bases from V and 7 bases from J; junction bases left unmatched: 7. Germline V gives CDR1 SGHTA, CDR2 FQGNSA. This CDR3 contains 15 residues. CDR3 sequence reads: CASSLKTSGSREQYF. CDR3 coding DNA: TGTGCCAGCAGCTTAAAAACTAGCGGGAGTCGGGAGCAGTACTTC. Using reference TRBV7-2 and TRBJ2-7 for the parts outside the CDR3, the full variable domain is GAGVSQSPSNKVTEKGKDVELRCDPISGHTALYWYRQSLGQGLEFLIYFQGNSAPDKSGLPSDRFSAERTGGSVSTLTIQRTQQEDSAVYLCASSLKTSGSREQYFGPGTRLTVT.